This record looks at one TCR beta chain sequence and its context. Its antigen is currently unknown. TCRdb's copy holds only in-frame clones and misses some; the assay was immunoSEQ multiplex PCR. The sample lists tens of thousands of clones; 60% to 85% were seen once. Trimming pared 4 bases from V and 7 bases from J, leaving 11 bases between. CDR1 is SGHTA, CDR2 FQGNSA, per germline. The CDR3 loop spans 12 amino acids. This entry comes from a study of a mutant IDH1 vaccine in newly diagnosed glioma. Whole-study findings and limits: The study observed vaccine-induced immune responses in roughly 93% of patients.

The time point: week 23, last vaccination. Doses comprised 300 ug of mutant IDH1 20-mer peptide each, plus topical imiquimod. New IDH1-mutant, ATRX-lost WHO grade 3 or 4 astrocytomas occurred in donors. This receptor was taken from a woman between 35 and 50 years old with glioma. Some clones in this sample may be carry-over from other donors' samples. The specimen was PBMCs, collected from a glioma patient whose treatment included an IDH1 peptide vaccine. V is TRBV7-2 and J is TRBJ2-7; D may be TRBD2 (5 bases). Written as DNA, the CDR3 is TGTGCCAGCAGCTACCCGGGGTCGGAGCAGTACTTC. Translation: CASSYPGSEQYF.